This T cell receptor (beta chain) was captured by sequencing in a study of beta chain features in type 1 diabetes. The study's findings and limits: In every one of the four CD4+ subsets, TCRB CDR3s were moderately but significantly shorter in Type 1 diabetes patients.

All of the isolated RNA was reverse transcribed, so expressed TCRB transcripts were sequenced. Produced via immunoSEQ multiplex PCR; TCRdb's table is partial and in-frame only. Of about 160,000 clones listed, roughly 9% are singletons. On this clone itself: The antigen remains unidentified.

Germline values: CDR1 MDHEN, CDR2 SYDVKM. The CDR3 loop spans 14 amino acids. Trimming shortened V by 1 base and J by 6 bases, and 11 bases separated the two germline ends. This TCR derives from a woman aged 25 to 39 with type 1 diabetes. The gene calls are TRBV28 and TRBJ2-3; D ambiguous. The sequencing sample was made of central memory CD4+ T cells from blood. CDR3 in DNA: TGTGCCAGCAGTTTATTTGCCCAGTCCGATACGCAGTATTTT. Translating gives CASSLFAQSDTQYF.